These 18 T cell receptor beta chains share one sample of origin, sequenced in a study of control samples from healthy donors and cancer patients. Clones were read by immunoSEQ multiplex PCR, and TCRdb kept only the in-frame ones, dropping some. The sample consists of 35,000 to 55,000 clones, roughly 77% of them appearing once. Sequencing was done on a sample of formalin-fixed, paraffin-embedded tissue. All receptors come from a male donor with melanoma.

This chain connects TRBV2 to TRBJ1-1, with a possible D match to TRBD1 (5 bases). CDR3 size: 18 residues. The V and J ends lost 2 bases and 1 base respectively, with 20 bases between them. Germline V gene sequence: CDR1 SNHLY, CDR2 FYNNEI. In DNA form, the CDR3 reads TGTGCCAGCAGTGAAAGGGACTGGGGTTGGGCGGCGAACACTGAAGCTTTCTTT. Its translation is CASSERDWGWAANTEAFF.

V and J are TRBV21-1 and TRBJ1-1. TRBV21-1 is deemed a pseudogene. The CDR3 has 12 residues. In DNA form, the CDR3 reads TGTCAAATGGAAGGATTGAACACTGAAGCTTTCTTT. Protein sequence: CQMEGLNTEAFF.

The rearrangement uses TRBV18 and TRBJ2-1; perhaps TRBD1 as D (6 bases). Germline V CDR1 and CDR2: KGHSH, LQKENI. There are 16 residues in the CDR3. V lost 0 bases to trimming and J lost 5 bases, with 14 bases between them. The CDR3 bases are TGTGCCAGCTCACCACCGACATTAAGGGGGAACAATGAGCAGTTCTTC. Its protein is CASSPPTLRGNNEQFF.

The chain recombines TRBV9 with TRBJ2-7; D gene ambiguous. The CDR3 extends over 15 amino acids. Trimming cost V 0 bases and J 3 bases, with 13 bases left between them. CDR1 is SGDLS, CDR2 YYNGEE, per germline. The DNA for the CDR3 is TGTGCCAGCAGCGTAGGTTGGACGGCAAACTACGAGCAGTACTTC. This sequence encodes CASSVGWTANYEQYF.

This chain links TRBV28 with TRBJ1-4, with a tentative D call TRBD1 (5 bases). This CDR3 contains 14 residues. Germline V gene lookup returns CDR1 MDHEN and CDR2 SYDVKM. The germline V and J ends were trimmed by 5 bases and 11 bases, with 18 bases remaining between them. The CDR3 DNA is TGTGCCAGCAGTCAGACAGTCCTAATGAAGAAACTGTTTTTT. It specifies CASSQTVLMKKLFF.

This clone came up a few times. One end of the junction does not line up with germline, which may come from a read error. This rearrangement joins TRBV7-7 to TRBJ2-5; 11 bases align to TRBD2. The CDR3 length is 16 residues. CDR1 and CDR2 (germline): SSHAT, FNYEAQ (reference sequence). CDR3 protein: CASSNAGTSGEETQYF. The CDR3 region has the DNA TGTGCTAGCAGTAATGCCGGGACTAGCGGTGAGGAGACCCAGTACTTC.

The genes are TRBV15 and TRBJ1-5, with D possibly being TRBD1 (6 bases). Trimming left V 8 bases short and J 5 bases short, with 13 bases between. The germline V gene encodes CDR1 LNHNV and CDR2 YYDKDF (reference sequence). This CDR3 has 13 amino acids. CDR3 nucleotide sequence: TGTGCCACCCAAGGGGGAAACTATCAGCCCCAGCATTTT. Its protein is CATQGGNYQPQHF.

To note about this clone: The junction differs from germline at one of its ends, possibly a read error. The chain combines TRBV29-1 with TRBJ1-2; 9 nucleotides align to TRBD1. CDR1 is SQVTM, CDR2 ANQGSEA, per germline. CDR3 length: 15 residues. The CDR3 sequence: CSVGPGQGMNYDYTF. The CDR3 coding sequence is TGCAGCGTCGGACCGGGACAGGGCATGAACTATGACTACACCTTC. Filled out from reference TRBV29-1 and TRBJ1-2, the complete variable domain reads SAVISQKPSRDICQRGTSLTIQCQVDSQVTMMFWYRQQPGQSLTLIATANQGSEATYESGFVIDKFPISRPNLTFSTLTVSNMSPEDSSIYLCSVGPGQGMNYDYTFGSGTRLTVV.

J is TRBJ1-3 and V is TRBV7-8; D is unclear. This CDR3 has 14 residues. The V gene's germline CDR1 is SGHVS and CDR2 FQNEAQ. V was clipped by 1 base and J by 2 bases, with 6 bases between them. The CDR3 reads CASSLVGAGNTIYF. CDR3 DNA: TGTGCCAGCAGCTTAGTCGGGGCTGGAAACACCATATATTTT. Together with reference TRBV7-8 and TRBJ1-3, the CDR3 gives the full variable domain: GAGVSQSPRYKVAKRGQDVALRCDPISGHVSLFWYQQALGQGPEFLTYFQNEAQLDKSGLPSDRFFAERPEGSVSTLKIQRTQQEDSAVYLCASSLVGAGNTIYFGEGSWLTVV.

J is TRBJ1-2 and V is TRBV6-5, with D maybe TRBD1 (6 bases). The germline V gene encodes CDR1 MNHEY and CDR2 SVGAGI. Trimming took 6 bases from V and 6 from J, leaving 14 bases between them. The CDR3 is 13 residues long. For the CDR3, the DNA is TGTGCCAGCAGCCTGCAGGGGTGGGATGGCTACACCTTC. The encoded protein is CASSLQGWDGYTF.

Regarding this clone: The germline gene is not matched at one end of the junction; a read error may be the cause. The rearrangement links TRBV10-3 to TRBJ2-5; no clear D. The CDR3 contains 11 residues. Germline CDR1 reads ENHRY; CDR2 reads SYGVKD. CDR3 in DNA: TGTGCCATCAGTAAGTCGGAGACCCAGTACTTC. It specifies CAISKSETQYF.

Details on this clone: Since a much larger clone is just one base distant, this may be a read error. This chain connects TRBV10-3 to TRBJ2-3, with 10 bases lining up with TRBD1. V shed 0 bases and J 5 bases; nucleotides not matched to a gene: 5. The germline gives CDR1 ENHRY, CDR2 SYGVKD. This CDR3 has 16 residues. The CDR3 nucleotides read TGTGCCATCAGTGAGTCCGGACAGGGGGAAATAGATACGCAGTATTTT. Translated: CAISESGQGEIDTQYF.

The chain uses TRBV18 and TRBJ1-5; D unresolved. CDR3 length equals 16 residues. CDR1 and CDR2 from the germline V gene are KGHSH and LQKENI. Trimming removed 2 bases from V and 0 bases from J, with 11 bases in between. The CDR3 loop reads CASSPFREISNQPQHF. The CDR3, as DNA: TGTGCCAGCTCACCATTTAGGGAAATTAGCAATCAGCCCCAGCATTTT.

A single count supports this clone. Within the sample, other DNA sequences also encode this same CDR3. J is TRBJ2-7 and V is TRBV6-6; weak D call: TRBD1 (6 bases). The CDR3 is made up of 15 amino acids. The germline V gene encodes CDR1 MNHNY and CDR2 SVGAGI (reference sequence). V was clipped by 2 bases and J by 6 bases, with 17 bases between them. The CDR3 region is CASSYSGGALGEQYF. The CDR3 region has the DNA TGTGCCAGCAGTTACAGTGGGGGCGCGCTTGGCGAGCAGTACTTC.

The chain combines TRBV2 with TRBJ1-5; 8 bases are a match to TRBD1. The junction had 7 bases not matched to a gene; V was cut back by 6 bases and J by 0 bases. The CDR3 runs 16 residues. Germline assignment: CDR1 SNHLY and CDR2 FYNNEI. The CDR3 DNA reads as TGTGCCAGCAGCCTAGGACAGGGCTATAGCAATCAGCCCCAGCATTTT. Protein product: CASSLGQGYSNQPQHF. The full variable domain, completed using reference TRBV2 and TRBJ1-5, is EPEVTQTPSHQVTQMGQEVILRCVPISNHLYFYWYRQILGQKVEFLVSFYNNEISEKSEIFDDQFSVERPDGSNFTLKIRSTKLEDSAMYFCASSLGQGYSNQPQHFGDGTRLSIL.

The CDR3 coding sequence is TGTGCCAGCAGGACCCCAGGGGGGCATCAGCCCCAGCATTTT. This sequence encodes CASRTPGGHQPQHF. The chain joins TRBV28 to TRBJ1-5; TRBD1 matches at 7 bases. This CDR3 region has 14 residues. V trimming: 6 bases; J trimming: 5 bases; junction bases outside the gene matches: 7. Looked up from germline, CDR1 is MDHEN and CDR2 is SYDVKM.

The J gene is TRBJ2-1, the V gene TRBV5-6; TRBD2 aligns across 8 bases. Germline V CDR1 and CDR2: SGHDT, YYEEEE. The CDR3 runs to 14 residues. V gave up 0 bases and J gave up 6 bases; unmatched junction bases: 2. The CDR3, as DNA: TGTGCCAGCAGCTTGGCGGGACTAGTCAATGAGCAGTTCTTC. This encodes CASSLAGLVNEQFF.

The chain employs TRBV7-2 and TRBJ2-1; possible D gene TRBD1, 6 bases. Per the germline V gene, CDR1 is SGHTA and CDR2 is FQGNSA. The V gene lost 5 bases and the J gene lost 4 bases, with 12 bases spanning the gap. This CDR3 is 14 amino acids long. CDR3 nucleotide sequence: TGTGCCAGCAGCCGGGACACAAATTACAATGAGCAGTTCTTC. Translated: CASSRDTNYNEQFF.